The clone carrying this T cell receptor (beta chain) was recorded a few times. The trim removed 6 bases at V and 7 bases at J, leaving 13 bases unmatched. The CDR3 sequence is 15 residues long. CDR1 is MNHNY and CDR2 is SVGAGI in the germline V gene (reference sequence). These data originate in a study of cytomegalovirus exposure and HLA in healthy donors. The study ran its PCR with 60 Vbeta and 13 Jbeta primers. Method: immunoSEQ multiplex PCR; TCRdb's copy keeps in-frame clones and lacks some. The data show 75,000 to 100,000 clones, 65% to 75% seen once. This TCR was sampled from a woman in her seventies in good health and CMV-seropositive. This chain joins TRBV6-6 and TRBJ2-7, with 9 positions matching TRBD1. The sequencing input was PBMCs. CDR3 sequence (DNA): TGTGCCAGCAGAGACAGTCGGGACAGGGTACGGGAGCAGTACTTC. Translation: CASRDSRDRVREQYF.